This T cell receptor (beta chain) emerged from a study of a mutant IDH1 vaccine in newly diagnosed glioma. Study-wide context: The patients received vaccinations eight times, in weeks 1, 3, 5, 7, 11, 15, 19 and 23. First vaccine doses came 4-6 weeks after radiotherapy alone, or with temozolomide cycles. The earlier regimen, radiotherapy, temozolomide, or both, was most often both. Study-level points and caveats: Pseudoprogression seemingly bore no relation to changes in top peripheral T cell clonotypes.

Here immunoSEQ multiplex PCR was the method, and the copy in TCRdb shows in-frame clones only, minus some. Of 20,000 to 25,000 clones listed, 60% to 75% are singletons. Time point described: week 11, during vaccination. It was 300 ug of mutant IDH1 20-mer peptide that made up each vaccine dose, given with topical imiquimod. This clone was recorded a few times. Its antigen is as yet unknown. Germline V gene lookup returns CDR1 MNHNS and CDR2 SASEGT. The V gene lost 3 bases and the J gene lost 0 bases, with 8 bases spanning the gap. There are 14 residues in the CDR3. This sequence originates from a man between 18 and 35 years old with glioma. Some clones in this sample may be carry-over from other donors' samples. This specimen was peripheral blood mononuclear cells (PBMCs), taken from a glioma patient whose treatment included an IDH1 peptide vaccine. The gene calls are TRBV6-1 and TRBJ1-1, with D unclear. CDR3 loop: CASSDGSVNTEAFF. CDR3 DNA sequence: TGTGCCAGCAGTGATGGGTCCGTGAACACTGAAGCTTTCTTT.